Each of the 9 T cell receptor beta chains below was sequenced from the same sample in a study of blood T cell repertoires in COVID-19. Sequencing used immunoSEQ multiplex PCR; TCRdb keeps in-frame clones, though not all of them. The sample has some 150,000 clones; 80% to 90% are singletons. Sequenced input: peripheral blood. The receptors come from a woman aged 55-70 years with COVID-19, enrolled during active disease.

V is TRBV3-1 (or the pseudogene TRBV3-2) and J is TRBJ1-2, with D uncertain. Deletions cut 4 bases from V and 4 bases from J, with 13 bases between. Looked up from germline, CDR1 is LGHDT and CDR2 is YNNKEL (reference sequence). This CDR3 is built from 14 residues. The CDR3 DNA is TGTGCCAGCAGCCTTCCGGGAGCCCTCTATGGCTACACCTTC. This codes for CASSLPGALYGYTF.

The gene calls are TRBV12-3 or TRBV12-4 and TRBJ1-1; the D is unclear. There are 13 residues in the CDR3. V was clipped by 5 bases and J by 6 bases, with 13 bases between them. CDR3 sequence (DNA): TGTGCCAGCAGTGTGAATAAAGGAGCTGAAGCTTTCTTT. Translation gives CASSVNKGAEAFF.

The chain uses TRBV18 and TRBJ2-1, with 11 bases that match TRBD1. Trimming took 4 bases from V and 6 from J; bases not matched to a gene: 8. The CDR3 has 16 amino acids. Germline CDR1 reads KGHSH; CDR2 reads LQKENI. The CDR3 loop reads CASSRLGDRGVNEQFF. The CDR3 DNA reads TGTGCCAGCTCACGGCTGGGGGACAGGGGGGTCAATGAGCAGTTCTTC.

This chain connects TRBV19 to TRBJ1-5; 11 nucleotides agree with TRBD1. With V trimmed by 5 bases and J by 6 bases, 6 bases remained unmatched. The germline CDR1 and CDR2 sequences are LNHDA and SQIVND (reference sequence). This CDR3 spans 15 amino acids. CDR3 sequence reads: CASSAGGQGAQPQHF. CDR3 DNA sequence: TGTGCCAGTAGTGCCGGAGGACAGGGGGCTCAGCCCCAGCATTTT.

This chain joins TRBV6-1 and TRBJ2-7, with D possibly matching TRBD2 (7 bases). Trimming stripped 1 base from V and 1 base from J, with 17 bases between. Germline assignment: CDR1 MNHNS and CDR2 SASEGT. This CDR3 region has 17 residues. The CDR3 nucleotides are TGTGCCAGCAGTGAAGGCCTACGGGGGGCGCGATCCTACGAGCAGTACTTC. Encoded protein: CASSEGLRGARSYEQYF.

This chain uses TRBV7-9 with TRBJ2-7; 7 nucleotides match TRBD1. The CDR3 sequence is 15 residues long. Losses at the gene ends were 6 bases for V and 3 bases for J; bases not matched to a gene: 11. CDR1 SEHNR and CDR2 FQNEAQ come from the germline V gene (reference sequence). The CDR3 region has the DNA TGTGCCAGCAGGCCCGACCGGACAGGTAACTACGAGCAGTACTTC. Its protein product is CASRPDRTGNYEQYF.

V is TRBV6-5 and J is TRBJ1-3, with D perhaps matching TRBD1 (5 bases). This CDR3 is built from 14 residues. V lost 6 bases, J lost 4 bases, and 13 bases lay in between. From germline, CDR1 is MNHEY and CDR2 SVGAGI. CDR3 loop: CASRSAGRGNTIYF. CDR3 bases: TGTGCCAGCAGATCAGCAGGGAGGGGAAACACCATATATTTT.

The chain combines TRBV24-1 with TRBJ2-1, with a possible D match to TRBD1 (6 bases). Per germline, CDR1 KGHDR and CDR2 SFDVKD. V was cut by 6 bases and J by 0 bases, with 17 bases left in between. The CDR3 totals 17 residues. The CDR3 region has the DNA TGTGCCACCAGTAAAGGGAACAGGGCGAGCTCCTACAATGAGCAGTTCTTC. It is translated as CATSKGNRASSYNEQFF.

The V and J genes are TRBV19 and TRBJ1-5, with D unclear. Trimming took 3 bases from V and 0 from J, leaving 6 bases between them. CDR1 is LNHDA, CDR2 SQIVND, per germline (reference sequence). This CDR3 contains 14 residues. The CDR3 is CASSISDSNQPQHF. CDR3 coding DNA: TGTGCCAGTAGTATTTCAGATAGCAATCAGCCCCAGCATTTT.